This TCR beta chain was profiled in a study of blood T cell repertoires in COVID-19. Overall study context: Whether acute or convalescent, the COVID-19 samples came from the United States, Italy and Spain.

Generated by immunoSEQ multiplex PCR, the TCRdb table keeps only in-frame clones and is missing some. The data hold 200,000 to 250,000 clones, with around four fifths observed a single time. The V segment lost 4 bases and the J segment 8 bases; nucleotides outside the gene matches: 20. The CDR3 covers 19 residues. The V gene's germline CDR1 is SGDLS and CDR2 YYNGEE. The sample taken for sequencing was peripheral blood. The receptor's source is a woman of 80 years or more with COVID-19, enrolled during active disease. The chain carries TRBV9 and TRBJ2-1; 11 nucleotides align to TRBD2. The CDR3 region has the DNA TGTGCCAGCAGCCCTCGGACAGGACCCGGCCTAGCGGGAGGCGATGAGCAGTTCTTC. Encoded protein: CASSPRTGPGLAGGDEQFF.